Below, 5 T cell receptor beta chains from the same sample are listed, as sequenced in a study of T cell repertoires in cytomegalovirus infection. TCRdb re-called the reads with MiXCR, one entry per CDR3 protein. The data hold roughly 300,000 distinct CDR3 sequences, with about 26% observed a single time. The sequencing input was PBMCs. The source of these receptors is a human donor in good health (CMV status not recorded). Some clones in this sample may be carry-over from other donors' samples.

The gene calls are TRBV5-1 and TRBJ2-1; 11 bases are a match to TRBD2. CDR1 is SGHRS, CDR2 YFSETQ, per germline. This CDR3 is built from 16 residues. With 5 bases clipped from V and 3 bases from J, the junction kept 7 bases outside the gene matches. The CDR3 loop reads CASSEASGGNYNEQFF. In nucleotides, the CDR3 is TGCGCCAGCAGTGAAGCTAGCGGGGGGAACTACAATGAGCAGTTCTTC.

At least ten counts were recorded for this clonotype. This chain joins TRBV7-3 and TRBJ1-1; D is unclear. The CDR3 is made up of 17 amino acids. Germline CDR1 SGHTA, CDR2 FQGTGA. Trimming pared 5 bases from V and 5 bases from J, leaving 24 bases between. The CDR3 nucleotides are TGTGCCAGCAGCCTTCGGGCCTCTTCTCTGACTGGGACTGAAGCTTTCTTT. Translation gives CASSLRASSLTGTEAFF.

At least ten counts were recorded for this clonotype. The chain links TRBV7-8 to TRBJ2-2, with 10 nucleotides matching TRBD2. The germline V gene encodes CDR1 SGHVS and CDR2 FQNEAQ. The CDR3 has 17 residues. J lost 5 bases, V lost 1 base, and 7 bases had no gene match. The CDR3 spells CASSLDLGLAATGELFF. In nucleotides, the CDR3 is TGTGCCAGCAGCTTAGATCTTGGACTAGCGGCTACCGGGGAGCTGTTTTTT.

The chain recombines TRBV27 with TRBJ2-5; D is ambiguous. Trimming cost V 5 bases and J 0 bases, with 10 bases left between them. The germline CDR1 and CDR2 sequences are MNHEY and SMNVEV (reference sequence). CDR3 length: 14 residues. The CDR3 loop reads CASSPERDQETQYF. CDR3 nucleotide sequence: TGTGCCAGCAGTCCGGAACGGGACCAAGAGACCCAGTACTTC.

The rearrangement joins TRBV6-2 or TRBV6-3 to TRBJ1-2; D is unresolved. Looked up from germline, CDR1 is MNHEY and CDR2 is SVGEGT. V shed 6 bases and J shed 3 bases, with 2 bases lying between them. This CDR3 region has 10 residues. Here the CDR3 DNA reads TGTGCCAGCAGAGACTATGGCTACACCTTC. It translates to CASRDYGYTF.